This entry describes one TCR beta chain. The antigen remains undetermined. This entry belongs to a study of T cells in Graves' hyperthyroidism and ophthalmopathy. Study-wide points: Blood held most thyroid clonotypes expanded above 0.001 frequency.

Looked up from germline, CDR1 is DFQATT and CDR2 is SNEGSKA (reference sequence). This CDR3 region has 16 residues. Trimming shortened V by 0 bases and J by 2 bases, and 17 bases separated the two germline ends. Patients showing uncontrolled infection, other autoimmune disease, pregnancy or lactation were ineligible. TCR beta CDR3 region amplification was performed from RNA transcripts. The HTBI primer set served for first-round RT-PCR of the TCR CDR3. TCRdb passed the multiplex PCR reads through MiXCR, listing each CDR3 protein once. This table holds about 510,000 distinct CDR3 sequences, around 43% found once.

Sequencing was carried out using peripheral blood or thyroid tissue (not recorded which). The genes are TRBV20-1 and TRBJ2-7; unclear D gene. The sequence was obtained from an adult woman with Graves' disease, either hyperthyroidism or ophthalmopathy (not recorded which). The CDR3 here is CSAREGLAARTYEQYF. CDR3 DNA: TGCAGTGCTAGAGAGGGGTTGGCGGCCAGGACCTACGAGCAGTACTTC.